These 7 T cell receptor beta chains were all obtained from the same sample, sequenced in a study of Ad26.COV2.S vaccination and SARS-CoV-2 variants. Sequencing was performed with immunoSEQ multiplex PCR; in TCRdb, only in-frame clones are kept and a portion is missing. Counted here are fewer than 400,000 clones, around four fifths occurring once; the ten biggest clones make up around 2.2%. The sample's treatment: 19 received Ad26.COV2.S at low or high dose, single or two shots; roughly five received placebo; per-sample allocation not given. Samples analyzed were those drawn on day 63 after the first vaccine or placebo injection. The specimen was peripheral blood, collected in a trial of Ad26.COV2.S vaccine versus placebo. All receptors derive from a person aged 18 to 65 who received the Ad26.COV2.S COVID-19 vaccine or a placebo.

The chain employs TRBV18 and TRBJ2-2; D remains unclear. This CDR3 is built from 14 residues. Germline-derived CDR1 and CDR2 are KGHSH and LQKENI. V lost 5 bases to trimming and J lost 8 bases, with 15 bases between them. As DNA, the CDR3 is TGTGCCAGCTCAACCGGGCTAAGGAGAGGGGAGCTGTTTTTT. The encoded protein is CASSTGLRRGELFF.

This clone was detected once. This chain uses TRBV3-1 (or the pseudogene TRBV3-2) with TRBJ2-7, with TRBD2 identical over 7 bases. The germline gives CDR1 LGHDT, CDR2 YNNKEL (reference sequence). This CDR3 has 15 residues. After removal of 1 base from V and 3 bases from J, the junction contained 6 bases not matched to a gene. The CDR3 DNA sequence: TGTGCCAGCAGCCAAGGCGTGTCGGGAGGCTACGAGCAGTACTTC. Its translation: CASSQGVSGGYEQYF.

This sequence joins TRBV30 and TRBJ1-2, with D hard to call. This CDR3 spans 14 amino acids. Germline V gene sequence: CDR1 GTSNPN, CDR2 SVGIG (reference sequence). The germline V and J ends were trimmed by 7 bases and 2 bases, with 17 bases remaining between them. The CDR3 region has the DNA TGTGCCTCTGAACCTCCGGGCCGGAACTATGGCTACACCTTC. This encodes CASEPPGRNYGYTF.

The J gene is TRBJ2-4, the V gene TRBV28, with D perhaps being TRBD1 or TRBD2 (5 bases each). V lost 5 bases to trimming and J lost 4 bases, with 15 bases between them. In germline, CDR1 is MDHEN, CDR2 SYDVKM. The CDR3 length is 15 residues. CDR3 sequence reads: CASSPPGQSKNIQYF. For the CDR3, the DNA is TGTGCCAGCAGTCCCCCGGGGCAGTCGAAAAACATTCAGTACTTC.

V is TRBV14 and J is TRBJ1-2; D perhaps matches TRBD1 (5 bases). Per germline, CDR1 SGHDN and CDR2 FVKESK. This CDR3 spans 14 amino acids. The germline V and J ends were trimmed by 4 bases and 8 bases, with 17 bases remaining between them. DNA of the CDR3: TGTGCCAGCAGCCTGATGGGGGTGTATTACGGCTACACCTTC. Protein: CASSLMGVYYGYTF.

The chain carries TRBV19 and TRBJ2-7; 11 bases agree with TRBD1. Germline V lookup: CDR1 LNHDA, CDR2 SQIVND (reference sequence). The V segment lost 5 bases and the J segment 1 base; nucleotides outside the gene matches: 4. The CDR3 is made up of 15 amino acids. The CDR3 loop reads CASSFGTGGSYEQYF. CDR3 DNA sequence: TGTGCCAGTAGTTTTGGGACAGGGGGATCCTACGAGCAGTACTTC.

The chain joins TRBV19 to TRBJ1-2; maybe TRBD1 (5 bases). The germline gives CDR1 LNHDA, CDR2 SQIVND (reference sequence). This CDR3 is built from 14 residues. Trimming pared 6 bases from V and 7 bases from J, leaving 18 bases between. The CDR3 reads CASSNRPGQGGYTF. CDR3 bases: TGTGCCAGTAGCAATCGACCAGGACAAGGTGGCTACACCTTC.